A few counts support the clone carrying this TCR beta chain. The CDR3 is made up of 14 amino acids. V lost 5 bases to trimming and J lost 7 bases, with 16 bases between them. The germline CDR1 and CDR2 sequences are SGHDT and YYEEEE. The data belong to a study of T cells in Graves' hyperthyroidism and ophthalmopathy. Fresh 10 ml peripheral blood yielded PBMCs. Regions amplified from RNA transcripts were the TCR beta CDR3 regions. HTBI primers were used for first-round RT-PCR of the TCR CDR3. Each CDR3 protein is one row after TCRdb ran MiXCR on the multiplex PCR reads. In the table there are around 280,000 distinct CDR3 sequences, roughly 13% of which are singletons.

This receptor was taken from a woman aged 40 to 55 with Graves' hyperthyroidism. Sequencing was done on a sample of blood. The V and J genes are TRBV5-6 and TRBJ2-1; tentatively, D is TRBD2 (5 bases). The CDR3 reads CASSFGLLRNEQFF. The CDR3 DNA sequence: TGTGCCAGCAGTTTCGGACTTCTCAGGAATGAGCAGTTCTTC.